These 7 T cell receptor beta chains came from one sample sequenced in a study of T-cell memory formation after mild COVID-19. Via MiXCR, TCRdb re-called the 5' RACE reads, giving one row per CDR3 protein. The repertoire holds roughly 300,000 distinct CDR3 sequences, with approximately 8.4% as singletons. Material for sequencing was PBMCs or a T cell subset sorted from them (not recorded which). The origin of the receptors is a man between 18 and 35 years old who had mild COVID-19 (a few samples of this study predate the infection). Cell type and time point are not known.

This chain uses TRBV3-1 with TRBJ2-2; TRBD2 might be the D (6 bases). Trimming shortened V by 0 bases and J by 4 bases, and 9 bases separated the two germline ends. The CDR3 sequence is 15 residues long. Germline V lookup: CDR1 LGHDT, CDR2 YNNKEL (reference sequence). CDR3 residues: CASSQDAGSTGELFF. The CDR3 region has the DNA TGTGCCAGCAGCCAAGATGCGGGAAGCACCGGGGAGCTGTTTTTT.

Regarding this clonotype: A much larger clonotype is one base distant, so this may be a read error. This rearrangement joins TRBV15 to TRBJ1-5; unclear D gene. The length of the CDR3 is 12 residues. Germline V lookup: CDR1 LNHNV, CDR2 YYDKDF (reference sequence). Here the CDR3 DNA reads TGTGCCACCAGCAGAGATAATCAGCCCCATCATTTT. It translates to CATSRDNQPHHF.

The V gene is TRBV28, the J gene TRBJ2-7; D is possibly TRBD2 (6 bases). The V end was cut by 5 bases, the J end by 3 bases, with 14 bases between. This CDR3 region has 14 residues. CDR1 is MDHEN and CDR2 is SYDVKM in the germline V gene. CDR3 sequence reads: CASSPLRRGYEQYV. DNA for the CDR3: TGTGCCAGCAGTCCCCTCCGGCGGGGCTACGAGCAGTACGTC.

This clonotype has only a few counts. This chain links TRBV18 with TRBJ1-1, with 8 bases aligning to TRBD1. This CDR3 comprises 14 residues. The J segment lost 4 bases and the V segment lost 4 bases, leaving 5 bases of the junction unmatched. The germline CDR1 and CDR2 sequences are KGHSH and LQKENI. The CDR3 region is CASSLDRVVTEAFF. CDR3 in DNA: TGTGCCAGCTCACTGGACAGGGTAGTCACTGAAGCTTTCTTT.

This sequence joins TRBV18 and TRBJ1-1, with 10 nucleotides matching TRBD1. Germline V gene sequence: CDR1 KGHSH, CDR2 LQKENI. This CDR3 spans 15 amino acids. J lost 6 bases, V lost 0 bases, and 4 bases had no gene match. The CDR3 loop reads CASSPPGQGPSEAFF. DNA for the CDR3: TGTGCCAGCTCACCACCGGGACAGGGGCCCTCTGAAGCTTTCTTT.

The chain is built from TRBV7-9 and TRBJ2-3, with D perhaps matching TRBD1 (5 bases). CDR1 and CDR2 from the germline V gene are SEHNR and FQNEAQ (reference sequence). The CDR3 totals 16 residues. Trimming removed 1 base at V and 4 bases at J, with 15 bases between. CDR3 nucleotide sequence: TGTGCCAGCAGCTTAGGTGGGGCACGAGTCGCAGATACGCAGTATTTT. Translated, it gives CASSLGGARVADTQYF.

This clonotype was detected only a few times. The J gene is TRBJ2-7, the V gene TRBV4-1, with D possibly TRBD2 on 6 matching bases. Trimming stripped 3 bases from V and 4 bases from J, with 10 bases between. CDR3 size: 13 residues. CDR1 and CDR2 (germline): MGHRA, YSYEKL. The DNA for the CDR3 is TGCGCCAGCAGCCATAAGGCGGGGTACGAGCAGTACTTC. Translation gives CASSHKAGYEQYF.